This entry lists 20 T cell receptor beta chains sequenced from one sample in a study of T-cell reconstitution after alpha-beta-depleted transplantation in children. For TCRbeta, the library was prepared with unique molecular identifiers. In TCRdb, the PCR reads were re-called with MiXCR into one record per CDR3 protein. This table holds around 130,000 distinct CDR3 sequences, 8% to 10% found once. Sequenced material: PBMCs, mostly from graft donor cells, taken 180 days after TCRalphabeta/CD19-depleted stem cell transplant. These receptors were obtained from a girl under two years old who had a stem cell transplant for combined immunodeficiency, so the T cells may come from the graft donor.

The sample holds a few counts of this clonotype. The CDR3 loop is CSVSGGRRNTEAFF. CDR3 bases: TGCAGTGTTAGTGGGGGGCGTAGGAACACTGAAGCTTTCTTT. The chain couples TRBV20-1 to TRBJ1-1; D might be TRBD1 (6 bases). Trimming took off 7 bases at V and 1 base at J, with 16 bases between the two ends. CDR1 and CDR2 (germline): DFQATT, SNEGSKA (reference sequence). This CDR3 spans 14 amino acids.

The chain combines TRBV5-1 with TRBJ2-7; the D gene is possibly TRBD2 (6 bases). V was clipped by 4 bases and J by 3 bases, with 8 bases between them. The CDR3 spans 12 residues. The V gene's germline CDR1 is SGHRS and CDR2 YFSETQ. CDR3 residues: CASSGTDYEQYF. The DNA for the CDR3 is TGCGCCAGCAGCGGGACTGACTACGAGCAGTACTTC.

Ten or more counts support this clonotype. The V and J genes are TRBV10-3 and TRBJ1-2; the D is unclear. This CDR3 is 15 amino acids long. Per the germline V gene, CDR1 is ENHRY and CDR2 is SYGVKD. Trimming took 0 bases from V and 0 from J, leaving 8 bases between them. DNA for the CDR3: TGTGCCATCAGTGAGTCGAGGGAGGCTAACTATGGCTACACCTTC. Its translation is CAISESREANYGYTF.

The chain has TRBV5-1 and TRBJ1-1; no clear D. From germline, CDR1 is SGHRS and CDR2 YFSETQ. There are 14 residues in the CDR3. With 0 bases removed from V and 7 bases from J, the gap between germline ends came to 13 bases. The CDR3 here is CASSLAQARGEAFF. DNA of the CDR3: TGCGCCAGCAGCTTGGCGCAAGCTCGGGGTGAAGCTTTCTTT. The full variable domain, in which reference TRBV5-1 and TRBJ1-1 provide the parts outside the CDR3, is KAGVTQTPRYLIKTRGQQVTLSCSPISGHRSVSWYQQTPGQGLQFLFEYFSETQRNKGNFPGRFSGRQFSNSRSEMNVSTLELGDSALYLCASSLAQARGEAFFGQGTRLTVV.

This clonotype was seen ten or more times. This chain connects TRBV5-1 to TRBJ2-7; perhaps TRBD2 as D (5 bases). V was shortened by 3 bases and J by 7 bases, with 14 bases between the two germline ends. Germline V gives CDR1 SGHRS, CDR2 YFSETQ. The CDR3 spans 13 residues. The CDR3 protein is CASSWEQIREQYF. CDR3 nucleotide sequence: TGCGCCAGCAGCTGGGAGCAGATTCGAGAGCAGTACTTC.

Written as DNA, the CDR3 is TGCAGTGCTAGAGATCGGGCTAGCGGGAATTACAATGAGCAGTTCTTC. It specifies CSARDRASGNYNEQFF. This rearrangement joins TRBV20-1 to TRBJ2-1, with 9 bases fitting TRBD2. Germline-derived CDR1 and CDR2 are DFQATT and SNEGSKA (reference sequence). V trimming: 0 bases; J trimming: 4 bases; junction bases outside the gene matches: 7. The CDR3 sequence is 16 residues long.

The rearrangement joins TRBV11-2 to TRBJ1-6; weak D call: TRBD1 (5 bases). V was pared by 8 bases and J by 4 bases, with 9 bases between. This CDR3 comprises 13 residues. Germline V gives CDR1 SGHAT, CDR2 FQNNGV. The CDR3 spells CASGWGYNSPLHF. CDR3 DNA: TGTGCCAGCGGATGGGGGTATAATTCACCCCTCCACTTT.

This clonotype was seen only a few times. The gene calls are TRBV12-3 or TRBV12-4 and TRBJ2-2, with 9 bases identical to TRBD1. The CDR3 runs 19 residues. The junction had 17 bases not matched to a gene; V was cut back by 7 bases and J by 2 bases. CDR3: CASTLIRATGGENTGELFF. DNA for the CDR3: TGTGCCAGCACCCTTATCCGGGCCACAGGGGGCGAAAACACCGGGGAGCTGTTTTTT.

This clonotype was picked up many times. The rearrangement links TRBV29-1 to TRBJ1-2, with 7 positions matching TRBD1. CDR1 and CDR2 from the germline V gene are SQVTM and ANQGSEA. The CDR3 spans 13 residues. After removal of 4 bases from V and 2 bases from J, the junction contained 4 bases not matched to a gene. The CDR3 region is CSVGTGPNYGYTF. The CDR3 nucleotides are TGCAGCGTTGGGACAGGCCCAAACTATGGCTACACCTTC.

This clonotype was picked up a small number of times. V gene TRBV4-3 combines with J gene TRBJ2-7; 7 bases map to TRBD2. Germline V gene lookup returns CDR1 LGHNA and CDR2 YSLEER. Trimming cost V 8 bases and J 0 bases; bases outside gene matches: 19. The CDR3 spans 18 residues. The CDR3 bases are TGCGCCAGCCAGACAGCACGGGAGGCCCACCCCCTCTCCTACGAGCAGTACTTC. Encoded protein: CASQTAREAHPLSYEQYF.

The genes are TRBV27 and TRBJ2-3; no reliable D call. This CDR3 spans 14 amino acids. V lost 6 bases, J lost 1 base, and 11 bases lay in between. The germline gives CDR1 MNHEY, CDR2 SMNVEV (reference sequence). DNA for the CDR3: TGTGCCAGCAGCAGATGGTGGGGCACAGATACGCAGTATTTT. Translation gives CASSRWWGTDTQYF.

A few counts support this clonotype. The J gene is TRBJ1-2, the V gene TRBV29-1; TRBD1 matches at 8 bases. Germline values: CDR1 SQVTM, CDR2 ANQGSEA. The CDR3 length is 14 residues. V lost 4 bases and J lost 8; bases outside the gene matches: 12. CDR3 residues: CSVVGAGGAGGYTF. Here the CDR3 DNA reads TGCAGCGTTGTCGGTGCAGGGGGCGCTGGAGGCTACACCTTC.

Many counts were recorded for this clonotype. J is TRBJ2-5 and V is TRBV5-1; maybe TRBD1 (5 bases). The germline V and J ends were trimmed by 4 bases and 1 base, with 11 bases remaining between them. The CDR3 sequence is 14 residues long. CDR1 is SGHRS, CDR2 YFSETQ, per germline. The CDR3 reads CASSDPGIQETQYF. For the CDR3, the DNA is TGCGCCAGCAGCGATCCAGGGATCCAAGAGACCCAGTACTTC. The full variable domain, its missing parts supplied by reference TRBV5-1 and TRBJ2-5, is KAGVTQTPRYLIKTRGQQVTLSCSPISGHRSVSWYQQTPGQGLQFLFEYFSETQRNKGNFPGRFSGRQFSNSRSEMNVSTLELGDSALYLCASSDPGIQETQYFGPGTRLLVL.

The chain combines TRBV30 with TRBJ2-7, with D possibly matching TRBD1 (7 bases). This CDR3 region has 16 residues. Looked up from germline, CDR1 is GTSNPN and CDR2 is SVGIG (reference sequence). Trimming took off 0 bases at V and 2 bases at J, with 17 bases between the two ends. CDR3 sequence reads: CAWSVLGGQKTYEQYF. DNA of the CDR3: TGTGCCTGGAGTGTACTGGGGGGACAGAAAACCTACGAGCAGTACTTC.

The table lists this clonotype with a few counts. Written as DNA, the CDR3 is TGCGCCAGCAGCCAACATCATACCTACGAGCAGTACTTC. Translated, it gives CASSQHHTYEQYF. V and J are TRBV4-3 and TRBJ2-7, with D hard to call. Germline lookup yields CDR1 LGHNA and CDR2 YSLEER. This CDR3 has 13 amino acids. V was clipped by 2 bases and J by 2 bases, with 7 bases between them.

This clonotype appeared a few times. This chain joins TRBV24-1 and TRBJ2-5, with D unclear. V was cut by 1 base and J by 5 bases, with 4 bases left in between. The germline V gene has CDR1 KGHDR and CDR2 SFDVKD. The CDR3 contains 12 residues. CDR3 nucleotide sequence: TGTGCCACCAGTGATTTCCGGGAGACCCAGTACTTC. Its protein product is CATSDFRETQYF.

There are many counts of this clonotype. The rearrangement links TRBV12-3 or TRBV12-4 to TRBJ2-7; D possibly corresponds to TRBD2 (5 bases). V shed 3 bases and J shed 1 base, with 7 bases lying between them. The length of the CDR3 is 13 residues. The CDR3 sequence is CASSLGGSYEQYF. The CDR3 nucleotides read TGTGCCAGCAGTTTGGGCGGGTCCTACGAGCAGTACTTC.

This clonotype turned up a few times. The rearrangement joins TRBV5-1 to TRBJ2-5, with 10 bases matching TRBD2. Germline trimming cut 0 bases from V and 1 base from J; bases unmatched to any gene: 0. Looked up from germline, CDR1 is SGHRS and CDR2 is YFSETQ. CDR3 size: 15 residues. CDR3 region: CASSLGLAGQETQYF. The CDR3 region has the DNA TGCGCCAGCAGCTTGGGACTAGCGGGCCAAGAGACCCAGTACTTC.

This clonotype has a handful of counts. CDR3 nucleotide sequence: TGCAGTGCTAGACTGCAGGGGGTGGATACGCAGTATTTT. Its protein product is CSARLQGVDTQYF. This sequence joins TRBV20-1 and TRBJ2-3, with 7 bases matching TRBD1. The CDR3 consists of 13 residues. Germline-derived CDR1 and CDR2 are DFQATT and SNEGSKA (reference sequence). Trimming took 2 bases from V and 6 from J; bases not matched to a gene: 5.

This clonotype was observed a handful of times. CDR3 sequence: CASSLGLAPTNIQYF. The CDR3 DNA sequence: TGCGCCAGCAGCTTGGGACTAGCCCCTACAAACATTCAGTACTTC. The rearrangement links TRBV5-1 to TRBJ2-4; 7 positions match TRBD2. The junction had 6 bases not matched to a gene; V was cut back by 0 bases and J by 6 bases. The CDR3 sequence is 15 residues long. Germline lookup yields CDR1 SGHRS and CDR2 YFSETQ.